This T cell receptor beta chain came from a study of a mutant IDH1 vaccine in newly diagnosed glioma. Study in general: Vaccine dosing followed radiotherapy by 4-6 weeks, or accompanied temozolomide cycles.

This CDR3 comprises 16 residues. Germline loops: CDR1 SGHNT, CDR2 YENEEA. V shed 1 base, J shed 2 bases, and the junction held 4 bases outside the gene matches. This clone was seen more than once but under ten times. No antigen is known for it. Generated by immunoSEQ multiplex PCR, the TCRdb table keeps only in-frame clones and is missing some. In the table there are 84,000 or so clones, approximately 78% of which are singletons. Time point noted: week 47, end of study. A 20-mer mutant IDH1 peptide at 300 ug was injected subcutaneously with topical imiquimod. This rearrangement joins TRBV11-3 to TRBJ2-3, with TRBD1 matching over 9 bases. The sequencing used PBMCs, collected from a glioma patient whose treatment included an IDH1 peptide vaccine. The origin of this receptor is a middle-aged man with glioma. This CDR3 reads CASSLATGGPTDTQYF. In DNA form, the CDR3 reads TGTGCCAGCAGCTTAGCGACAGGGGGGCCCACAGATACGCAGTATTTT.